The 27 T cell receptor beta chains listed next were all sequenced from one sample in a study of molecular identifiers for immune sequencing clone quantification. Via MiXCR, TCRdb re-called the PCR reads, giving one row per CDR3 protein. The sample has about 320,000 distinct CDR3 sequences, 20% to 25% seen once. Material for sequencing was naive CD8+ T cells from blood, with Jurkat cell RNA spiked in. Subset reported: FACS-sorted CD8+CD4-CCR7+CD45RA+ naive T cells. All receptors derive from a human donor in good health. Some libraries in this study had Jurkat cell RNA spiked in.

This clonotype was counted ten times or more. The gene calls are TRBV6-5 and TRBJ2-1; 10 bases are shared with TRBD2. This CDR3 has 15 amino acids. Trimming removed 0 bases from V and 7 bases from J; junction bases left unmatched: 3. Germline V CDR1 and CDR2: MNHEY, SVGAGI. CDR3 loop: CASSYSLAGGNEQFF. Written as DNA, the CDR3 is TGTGCCAGCAGTTACTCGTTAGCGGGAGGTAATGAGCAGTTCTTC.

This clonotype is medium-sized in the sample. The chain is built from TRBV27 and TRBJ2-5; 7 positions match TRBD1. The length of the CDR3 is 17 residues. J lost 0 bases, V lost 0 bases, and 7 bases had no gene match. The germline V gene encodes CDR1 MNHEY and CDR2 SMNVEV (reference sequence). As DNA, the CDR3 is TGTGCCAGCAGTTTATCTAGGGGGCCGTATTACCAAGAGACCCAGTACTTC. Translating gives CASSLSRGPYYQETQYF.

Many counts were recorded for this clonotype. This rearrangement joins TRBV30 to TRBJ2-2; D is undetermined. With 0 bases removed from V and 0 bases from J, the gap between germline ends came to 5 bases. The CDR3 runs 14 residues. Per germline, CDR1 GTSNPN and CDR2 SVGIG (reference sequence). The CDR3 DNA follows: TGTGCCTGGAGTGTACCCTCGAACACCGGGGAGCTGTTTTTT. Its protein product is CAWSVPSNTGELFF.

Only one count was recorded for this clonotype. The rearrangement joins TRBV20-1 to TRBJ2-7; D perhaps matches TRBD1 (6 bases). Trimming left V 2 bases short and J 12 bases short, with 17 bases between. The V gene's germline CDR1 is DFQATT and CDR2 SNEGSKA (reference sequence). The length of the CDR3 is 12 residues. DNA for the CDR3: TGCAGTGCTAGAACCGACGGACAGTCGAGGTACTTC. Translated: CSARTDGQSRYF.

This clonotype was counted ten times or more. The CDR3 DNA is TGTGCCAGCAGCCACAGACTAGGTGTGCAGACCCAGTACTTC. Protein: CASSHRLGVQTQYF. The chain uses TRBV14 and TRBJ2-5, with a tentative D call TRBD2 (6 bases). V was pared by 3 bases and J by 6 bases, with 14 bases between. The CDR3 runs 14 residues. The germline gives CDR1 SGHDN, CDR2 FVKESK.

As regards this clonotype: The junction does not match germline at one end; this may be a read error. The gene calls are TRBV6-2 or TRBV6-3 and TRBJ1-6, with D possibly matching TRBD1 (5 bases). Germline V gives CDR1 MNHEY, CDR2 SVGEGT. The CDR3 runs 12 residues. In DNA, the CDR3 is TGTGCCAGCAGTTTCGGGGGATCACCCATCCACTTT. This sequence encodes CASSFGGSPIHF.

This clonotype has just a few counts. The V call is TRBV7-9, the J call TRBJ2-7; 10 bases are a match to TRBD2. This CDR3 has 16 amino acids. With V trimmed by 5 bases and J by 3 bases, 10 bases remained unmatched. CDR1 and CDR2 from the germline V gene are SEHNR and FQNEAQ (reference sequence). The CDR3 DNA reads as TGTGCCAGCAGCCAAACCGTTAGCGGGAGGAACTACGAGCAGTACTTC. Translating it yields CASSQTVSGRNYEQYF.

This clonotype was seen at least ten times. The chain recombines TRBV7-9 with TRBJ2-3; D remains ambiguous. The CDR3 loop spans 12 amino acids. Looked up from germline, CDR1 is SEHNR and CDR2 is FQNEAQ (reference sequence). Trimming removed 5 bases at V and 1 base at J, with 4 bases between. CDR3 residues: CASSPGTDTQYF. In DNA form, the CDR3 reads TGTGCCAGCAGCCCGGGCACAGATACGCAGTATTTT.

About this clonotype itself: This may arise from a read error, as a much more abundant clone is one base away. The chain links TRBV2 to TRBJ2-2, with D possibly being TRBD2 (6 bases). This CDR3 comprises 15 residues. Germline V lookup: CDR1 SNHLY, CDR2 FYNNEI. The CDR3 region has the DNA TGTGCCGGCTCAGGGCCCAGCGGGTACACCGGGAAGCTGTTTTTT. Encoded protein: CAGSGPSGYTGKLFF.

In regard to this clonotype: Sequence at one end of the junction differs from germline and may be a read error. The chain combines TRBV27 with TRBJ1-5; D may be TRBD1 (6 bases). The CDR3 is made up of 13 amino acids. Germline CDR1 and CDR2: MNHEY and SMNVEV (reference sequence). CDR3 DNA sequence: TGTGCCAGCAGACTCACAGGGCATCAGTCCCAGCATTTT. This codes for CASRLTGHQSQHF.

This clonotype was counted a few times. This chain connects TRBV27 to TRBJ1-1; tentative D call: TRBD1 (6 bases). V was pared by 6 bases and J by 1 base, with 18 bases between. The germline CDR1 and CDR2 sequences are MNHEY and SMNVEV (reference sequence). The CDR3 has 16 amino acids. CDR3 sequence reads: CASSPLSPTGNTEAFF. DNA of the CDR3: TGTGCCAGCAGCCCCCTTTCCCCGACAGGGAACACTGAAGCTTTCTTT.

V is TRBV11-2 and J is TRBJ2-3; no clear D. V lost 0 bases and J 5 bases, leaving 6 bases between the germline ends. There are 13 residues in the CDR3. Germline V gene data show CDR1 as SGHAT and CDR2 as FQNNGV. CDR3 loop: CASSLDSGDTQYF. The CDR3 nucleotides are TGTGCCAGCAGCTTAGATTCGGGAGATACGCAGTATTTT.

To note about this clonotype: A read error may be the cause here, since a much bigger clone is one base away. This CDR3 fails to terminate in the conserved phenylalanine or tryptophan, so it likely reflects a read error. The V gene is TRBV5-5, the J gene TRBJ2-7, with D maybe TRBD1 (6 bases). V lost 4 bases to trimming and J lost 3 bases, with 14 bases between them. The CDR3 has 14 residues. Germline assignment: CDR1 SGHKS and CDR2 YYEKEE (reference sequence). The DNA of the CDR3 is TGTGCCAGCAGCCTGATGGGGGCCTTCTACGAGCAGTACCTC. It yields the protein CASSLMGAFYEQYL.

On this clonotype: A much bigger clone sits one base away, suggesting this may be a read error. The chain has TRBV4-3 and TRBJ1-1; maybe TRBD1 (6 bases). V was clipped by 0 bases and J by 3 bases, with 20 bases between them. CDR1 is LGHNA, CDR2 YSLEER, per germline. The CDR3 contains 18 residues. The CDR3 loop is CASSQDTIRGLEDTEAFF. CDR3 nucleotide sequence: TGCGCCAGCAGCCAAGATACTATCCGGGGGCTAGAGGACACTGAAGCTTTCTTT.

This clonotype was seen ten or more times. The junction shows a germline mismatch at one end, possibly a read error. The rearrangement uses TRBV20-1 and TRBJ1-5; D ambiguous. Germline V CDR1 and CDR2: DFQATT, SNEGSKA (reference sequence). The CDR3 consists of 14 residues. The CDR3 here is CSAKSNWGNQPQHF. DNA for the CDR3: TGCAGCGCTAAAAGCAACTGGGGCAATCAGCCCCAGCATTTT.

On this clonotype: This may come from a read error, since a much larger clone is one base off. The chain is built from TRBV7-9 and TRBJ2-2; D perhaps matches TRBD1 (6 bases). The germline V gene has CDR1 SEHNR and CDR2 FQNEAQ (reference sequence). V lost 1 base and J 6 bases, leaving 18 bases between the germline ends. This CDR3 is built from 17 residues. CDR3 loop: CASSLVGATRNAGELFF. The CDR3 DNA follows: TGTGCCAGCAGCTTAGTGGGGGCTACTCGAAACGCCGGGGAGCTGTTTTTT.

This clonotype was seen repeatedly, ten times or more. The CDR3 DNA sequence: TGTGCCAGCAGCACGATACCCAGGGGTCCCCAAGAGACCCAGTACTTC. It translates to CASSTIPRGPQETQYF. This chain connects TRBV7-8 to TRBJ2-5; the D gene is possibly TRBD1 (6 bases). Per germline, CDR1 SGHVS and CDR2 FQNEAQ. V dropped 5 bases and J dropped 1 base, with 17 bases sitting between them. The CDR3 extends over 16 amino acids.

The V call is TRBV27, the J call TRBJ2-3; TRBD1 is a possible D gene (6 bases). Trimming stripped 4 bases from V and 2 bases from J, with 13 bases between. CDR3 length equals 15 residues. The germline V gene has CDR1 MNHEY and CDR2 SMNVEV (reference sequence). Here the CDR3 reads CASSWGTGTTDTQYF. CDR3 nucleotide sequence: TGTGCCAGCAGTTGGGGAACAGGGACCACAGATACGCAGTATTTT.

The chain links TRBV11-2 to TRBJ2-2; tentatively, D is TRBD1 or TRBD2 (6 bases each). V lost 3 bases, J lost 5 bases, and 10 bases lay in between. CDR3 size: 14 residues. Germline CDR1 and CDR2: SGHAT and FQNNGV. The CDR3 coding sequence is TGTGCCAGCAGCTTGGGGGGCTCGACCGGGGAGCTGTTTTTT. Encoded protein: CASSLGGSTGELFF.

This clonotype was detected ten times or more. CDR3 DNA: TGTGCCAGCAGCTCGGTTTTTCAGCCCCAGCATTTT. This encodes CASSSVFQPQHF. This chain connects TRBV6-6 to TRBJ1-5; D unclear. CDR1 and CDR2 (germline): MNHNY, SVGAGI (reference sequence). This CDR3 has 12 amino acids. V was cut by 6 bases and J by 6 bases, with 9 bases left in between.

This clonotype has only a few counts. V gene TRBV20-1 combines with J gene TRBJ2-7; 7 bases agree with TRBD2. Trimming cost V 0 bases and J 4 bases; bases outside gene matches: 6. The CDR3 is 14 amino acids. Germline-derived CDR1 and CDR2 are DFQATT and SNEGSKA (reference sequence). The CDR3 nucleotides are TGCAGTGCTAGAGAGCCGGGGGGAGAATACGAGCAGTACTTC. This codes for CSAREPGGEYEQYF.

This clonotype was observed a single time. The J gene is TRBJ1-6, the V gene TRBV25-1; tentative D call: TRBD1 (5 bases). In germline, CDR1 is MGHDK, CDR2 SYGVNS. V lost 5 bases and J lost 8, with 19 bases in between. The length of the CDR3 is 16 residues. DNA of the CDR3: TGTGCCAGCAGTAACGGGGGACTGCAAGCGTATTCACCCCTCCACTTT. Translating gives CASSNGGLQAYSPLHF.

In the case of this clonotype: A read error is possible here, since a much larger clone lies one base away. The conserved phenylalanine or tryptophan is not found at the CDR3 terminus, so this likely reflects a read error. The chain uses TRBV7-9 and TRBJ2-1, with 8 bases matching TRBD2. The CDR3 runs 16 residues. Germline V gene data show CDR1 as SEHNR and CDR2 as FQNEAQ (reference sequence). V was clipped by 5 bases and J by 4 bases; unmatched bases: 10. CDR3 residues: CASSPRSSGGYNEQFL. CDR3 DNA sequence: TGTGCCAGCAGCCCAAGGTCCAGCGGGGGATACAATGAGCAGTTCCTC.

In this sample, this clonotype turned up many times. The gene calls are TRBV29-1 and TRBJ2-3, with 11 bases fitting TRBD2. J was trimmed by 2 bases and V by 3 bases; bases with no gene match: 4. Per germline, CDR1 SQVTM and CDR2 ANQGSEA. The CDR3 contains 15 residues. CDR3: CSVEASGGFTDTQYF. The CDR3 DNA sequence: TGCAGCGTTGAGGCTAGCGGGGGGTTCACAGATACGCAGTATTTT.

This clonotype was seen many times. The genes are TRBV6-2 or TRBV6-3 and TRBJ1-2; a possible D gene is TRBD1 (5 bases). Germline assignment: CDR1 MNHEY and CDR2 SVGEGT. The CDR3 runs to 16 residues. V shed 6 bases and J shed 8 bases, with 25 bases lying between them. CDR3 protein: CASSFTLTGPRDGYTF. In nucleotides, the CDR3 is TGTGCCAGCAGCTTCACCTTAACAGGTCCCCGGGACGGCTACACCTTC.

As for this clonotype: A much more abundant neighbour one base away suggests this may be a read error. This chain uses TRBV6-2 or TRBV6-3 with TRBJ1-5; 7 bases match TRBD1. CDR1 is MNHEY, CDR2 SVGEGT, per germline. This CDR3 is built from 15 residues. The CDR3 nucleotides read TGTGCCAGCAGTCCGACAGGGTTGGGAAATCAGCCCCAGCGTTTT. Translation gives CASSPTGLGNQPQRF.

About this clonotype: A read error is possible here, since a much larger clone lies one base away. The CDR3 does not close with the conserved phenylalanine or tryptophan, likely indicating a read error. V usage is TRBV7-9 and J usage is TRBJ1-2; no clear D gene. Between the trimmed V and J ends, which lost 5 bases and 4 bases, there was a span of 11 bases. The germline V gene encodes CDR1 SEHNR and CDR2 FQNEAQ (reference sequence). The CDR3 loop spans 13 amino acids. CDR3 sequence: CASSPGLLYGYTL. CDR3 DNA: TGTGCCAGCAGCCCCGGACTGCTCTATGGCTACACCCTC.